The clone carrying this TCR beta chain was recorded many times. The TCR library protocol attached unique molecular identifiers to the individual cDNA molecules. TCRdb called the 5' RACE reads again in MiXCR, with one record for every CDR3 protein. Of 70,000 to 95,000 distinct CDR3 sequences detected, 8.5% to 10% appear once; the ten largest clones hold about 4.6%. The data stem from a study of early T cells in non-severe SARS-CoV-2 infection. This clonotype was obtained from an adult who was a healthcare worker with PCR-confirmed SARS-CoV-2 infection or an uninfected control (not recorded which). The sample comprised whole blood.

The CDR3 protein is CASSAGFGYTF. Here the CDR3 DNA reads TGTGCCAGTAGTGCAGGCTTCGGCTACACCTTC. The chain is built from TRBV19 and TRBJ1-2, with D uncertain. Germline-derived CDR1 and CDR2 are LNHDA and SQIVND (reference sequence). The CDR3 loop spans 11 amino acids. The ends were cut back, 5 bases at V and 8 bases at J, with 9 bases in the middle.